This T cell receptor (beta chain) derives from a study of blood T cell repertoires in COVID-19 (dated by TCRdb to between 2020 and 2021). A note on the overall study: The collaborator samples originated in the United States, Italy and Spain and spanned the acute and convalescent phases of COVID-19. The material from the prospective study consisted of cDNA or gDNA derived from T cells, B-cell-depleted T cells, or PBMCs. Deeply sampled blood TCRbeta repertoires from subjects exposed to, actively infected with, or recovered from COVID-19 were included in the dataset. A freely available public database, intended as a resource for researchers studying the immune response to SARS-CoV-2, is where the repertoires were released. Samples were obtained from the ongoing ImmuneRACE study (first 160 participants) and from approximately 1,200 subjects provided by 6 global collaborators. The sample metadata nearly always contained a de-identified subject ID, COVID-19 status, age in years and sex. Where HLA class I and class II types were available, the types were taken from metadata supplied by the sample provider, not from assay-based typing.

The collaborating institutions used their own protocols to collect whole blood in K2EDTA tubes. Collaborator samples were shipped for TCRbeta analysis as frozen whole blood, isolated PBMCs, or DNA extracted from either sample type. From the germline V gene, CDR1 is MNHEY and CDR2 is SVGAGI. From cysteine to phenylalanine, the CDR3 is 16 amino acids long. Of the read, only the CDR3 DNA is kept; its 48 bases are in frame from base 1. V and J lose 0 bases and 8 bases, and a span of 17 bases separates them. A note on this clone: No cognate antigen has been identified for it. No quality values exist for individual bases; no much larger clone is one base distant.

The immunoSEQ Assay, a bias-controlled multiplex PCR, was used to amplify TCRbeta CDR3 regions from genomic DNA. The original methods were these. The number of nucleated cells in each sample was estimated from the amplification of reference gene primers within the assay. To quantify the absolute abundance of each unique TCRbeta CDR3 rearrangement, sequence reads were collapsed and filtered. Productive Simpson clonality was computed per sample as the square root of Simpson's diversity index over productive rearrangements. Sourced from immuneACCESS, this table was stored by TCRdb with only in-frame sequences that have V and J called. A share of the clones is absent; for the studies checked, an unresolved V gene accounts for under half, and the remainder has no known explanation. The DNA gave D and trimming, while V, J and clone size come from that table. The table for this sample lists 60,000 to 65,000 clones; roughly 84% of them were counted only once. 5.5% to 6% of the sample belongs to the ten largest clones.

Overall study outcomes, separate from this receptor: The quantity of clinical and demographic metadata differed by source and by participant and was supplied without curation.

The V and J genes are TRBV6-5 and TRBJ2-1; a weak D assignment points to TRBD2 (7 bases agree). The clonotype comes from a woman aged 60-75 years with acute or convalescent COVID-19. Sequenced: peripheral blood. CDR3 loop: CASSYSRGGRDDEQFF. The DNA is as follows: TGTGCCAGCAGTTACTCGAGGGGGGGCCGGGACGATGAGCAGTTCTTC.